These T cell receptor beta chains were read from a single sample in a study of cytotoxic CD8 clonotypes in ibrutinib-treated CLL. The assay was immunoSEQ multiplex PCR, and TCRdb's table has in-frame clones only and misses some. The profile shows roughly 170,000 clones, about 80% of them singletons. The sample consisted of PBMCs, taken after 24 months of ibrutinib treatment. Receptors were obtained from a human donor with chronic lymphocytic leukemia. The CDR3 runs from the conserved cysteine through the conserved F or W. The D gene is left open where the match is weak. The size entry is marked missing in some rows and otherwise reads once, few, many or a size class.

clone_size: NA; v_call: TRBV7-9; d_call: NA; j_call: TRBJ1-2; cdr3_aa: CASSPVEEYGYTF; cdr3_nt: TGTGCCAGCAGCCCCGTTGAGGAGTATGGCTACACCTTC
clone_size: once; v_call: TRBV23-1; d_call: NA; j_call: TRBJ2-1; cdr3_aa: CASGLGGSSYNEQFF; cdr3_nt: TGCGCCAGCGGGCTGGGTGGGAGCTCCTACAATGAGCAGTTCTTC
clone_size: NA; v_call: TRBV6-6; d_call: NA; j_call: TRBJ1-1; cdr3_aa: CASSYSKRADTEAFF; cdr3_nt: TGTGCCAGCAGTTACTCGAAGAGGGCGGACACTGAAGCTTTCTTT
clone_size: NA; v_call: TRBV27; d_call: TRBD2; j_call: TRBJ2-2; cdr3_aa: CASSYTSGSVGELFF; cdr3_nt: TGTGCCAGCAGTTACACTAGCGGGAGCGTCGGGGAGCTGTTTTTT
clone_size: few; v_call: TRBV19; d_call: NA; j_call: TRBJ1-2; cdr3_aa: CASSPQGPLFTNYGYTF; cdr3_nt: TGTGCCAGTAGCCCCCAGGGGCCCCTTTTTACTAACTATGGCTACACCTTC
clone_size: NA; v_call: TRBV6-6; d_call: NA; j_call: TRBJ2-7; cdr3_aa: CASSPGTPSEQYF; cdr3_nt: TGTGCCAGCAGTCCCGGGACCCCCTCCGAGCAGTACTTC
clone_size: once; v_call: TRBV6-5; d_call: TRBD2; j_call: TRBJ2-7; cdr3_aa: CASSPYYSGSYEQYF; cdr3_nt: TGTGCCAGCAGTCCTTATTATAGCGGGAGTTACGAGCAGTACTTC
clone_size: NA; v_call: TRBV29-1; d_call: TRBD1; j_call: TRBJ2-7; cdr3_aa: CSVVNRGVYEQYF; cdr3_nt: TGCAGCGTTGTGAACAGGGGGGTCTACGAGCAGTACTTC
clone_size: NA; v_call: TRBV5-1; d_call: NA; j_call: TRBJ2-3; cdr3_aa: CASSLDGPSTDTQYF; cdr3_nt: TGCGCCAGCAGCTTGGACGGACCTAGCACAGATACGCAGTATTTT
clone_size: NA; v_call: TRBV4-1; d_call: TRBD1; j_call: TRBJ2-7; cdr3_aa: CASSQQEAGTVEQYF; cdr3_nt: TGCGCCAGCAGCCAGCAAGAGGCCGGGACAGTCGAGCAGTACTTC
clone_size: NA; v_call: TRBV9; d_call: TRBD1; j_call: TRBJ2-7; cdr3_aa: CASSVDGGTGNYEQYF; cdr3_nt: TGTGCCAGCAGCGTAGACGGAGGGACAGGGAACTACGAGCAGTACTTC
clone_size: NA; v_call: TRBV21-1; d_call: NA; j_call: TRBJ1-5; cdr3_aa: CASGQPDQPQHF; cdr3_nt: TGTGCCAGCGGGCAGCCAGATCAGCCCCAGCATTTT
clone_size: NA; v_call: TRBV28; d_call: NA; j_call: TRBJ2-7; cdr3_aa: CASSFLKVAGSYEQYF; cdr3_nt: TGTGCCAGCAGTTTCCTGAAGGTTGCGGGGTCGTACGAGCAGTACTTC
clone_size: NA; v_call: TRBV11-1; d_call: NA; j_call: TRBJ1-1; cdr3_aa: CASSPLRGVTEAFF; cdr3_nt: TGTGCCAGCAGCCCCTTACGGGGTGTCACTGAAGCTTTCTTT
clone_size: NA; v_call: TRBV5-1; d_call: NA; j_call: TRBJ2-5; cdr3_aa: CASSFGTAAVTQYF; cdr3_nt: TGCGCCAGCAGCTTCGGTACAGCCGCAGTGACCCAGTACTTC
clone_size: NA; v_call: TRBV19; d_call: NA; j_call: TRBJ1-5; cdr3_aa: CASIGLGISNQPQHF; cdr3_nt: TGTGCCAGTATCGGTCTGGGGATTAGCAATCAGCCCCAGCATTTT
clone_size: NA; v_call: TRBV7-7; d_call: NA; j_call: TRBJ2-1; cdr3_aa: CASSLAKGGTAYNEQFF; cdr3_nt: TGTGCTAGCAGCTTAGCGAAGGGAGGGACAGCCTACAATGAGCAGTTCTTC
clone_size: NA; v_call: TRBV5-6; d_call: NA; j_call: TRBJ1-5; cdr3_aa: CASSLFTRPGNQPQHF; cdr3_nt: TGTGCCAGCAGCTTGTTCACAAGGCCGGGGAATCAGCCCCAGCATTTT
clone_size: many; v_call: TRBV7-6; d_call: NA; j_call: TRBJ1-5; cdr3_aa: CASSLAPSGQPQHF; cdr3_nt: TGTGCCAGCAGCTTAGCGCCGTCAGGTCAGCCCCAGCATTTT
clone_size: NA; v_call: TRBV7-2; d_call: TRBD2; j_call: TRBJ2-7; cdr3_aa: CASSDRLAGTSYEQYF; cdr3_nt: TGTGCCAGCAGCGACCGACTAGCGGGAACATCTTACGAGCAGTACTTC
clone_size: NA; v_call: TRBV2; d_call: NA; j_call: TRBJ1-5; cdr3_aa: CASSEAGGQPQHF; cdr3_nt: TGTGCCAGCAGTGAAGCGGGGGGACAGCCCCAGCATTTT
clone_size: NA; v_call: TRBV13; d_call: TRBD2; j_call: TRBJ2-1; cdr3_aa: CASSLRGASGIGEQFF; cdr3_nt: TGTGCCAGCAGCTTAAGGGGCGCTAGCGGGATCGGTGAGCAGTTCTTC
clone_size: NA; v_call: TRBV5-1; d_call: NA; j_call: TRBJ1-5; cdr3_aa: CASSLVGTGDQPQHF; cdr3_nt: TGCGCCAGCAGCTTGGTGGGGACGGGGGATCAGCCCCAGCATTTT
clone_size: NA; v_call: TRBV4-1; d_call: NA; j_call: TRBJ1-4; cdr3_aa: CASSQGGPVREKLFF; cdr3_nt: TGCGCCAGCAGCCAAGGTGGGCCAGTAAGGGAAAAACTGTTTTTT
clone_size: few; v_call: TRBV4-1; d_call: NA; j_call: TRBJ1-2; cdr3_aa: CASSQTDTANYGYTF; cdr3_nt: TGCGCCAGCAGCCAAACGGACACAGCTAACTATGGCTACACCTTC
clone_size: NA; v_call: TRBV28; d_call: NA; j_call: TRBJ1-5; cdr3_aa: CASSFGLENQPQHF; cdr3_nt: TGTGCCAGCAGTTTTGGCCTCGAGAATCAGCCCCAGCATTTT
clone_size: once; v_call: TRBV27; d_call: NA; j_call: TRBJ1-4; cdr3_aa: CASSLFGQLNEKLFF; cdr3_nt: TGTGCCAGCAGTTTATTTGGACAGCTTAATGAAAAACTGTTTTTT
clone_size: NA; v_call: TRBV19; d_call: TRBD1; j_call: TRBJ2-1; cdr3_aa: CASSIVLNPGQGSYNEQFF; cdr3_nt: TGTGCCAGTAGTATCGTTCTTAATCCGGGACAGGGTAGCTACAATGAGCAGTTCTTC
clone_size: NA; v_call: TRBV25-1; d_call: TRBD1; j_call: TRBJ1-1; cdr3_aa: CASNRQGGTEAFF; cdr3_nt: TGTGCCAGCAATAGACAGGGGGGTACTGAAGCTTTCTTT
clone_size: NA; v_call: TRBV9; d_call: NA; j_call: TRBJ2-7; cdr3_aa: CASSATYEQYF; cdr3_nt: TGTGCCAGCAGCGCCACCTACGAGCAGTACTTC
clone_size: once; v_call: TRBV5-1; d_call: NA; j_call: TRBJ1-4; cdr3_aa: CASSPGWGGEKLFF; cdr3_nt: TGCGCCAGCAGCCCGGGGTGGGGTGGTGAAAAACTGTTTTTT
clone_size: once; v_call: TRBV7-9; d_call: TRBD2; j_call: TRBJ2-7; cdr3_aa: CASSLVSGRSEQYF; cdr3_nt: TGTGCCAGCAGCTTAGTTAGCGGGCGTAGCGAGCAGTACTTC
clone_size: NA; v_call: TRBV5-1; d_call: NA; j_call: TRBJ2-5; cdr3_aa: CASSFGRRGTQETQYF; cdr3_nt: TGCGCCAGCAGCTTTGGTCGGCGGGGAACCCAAGAGACCCAGTACTTC
clone_size: NA; v_call: TRBV30; d_call: NA; j_call: TRBJ1-5; cdr3_aa: CAWARDNNQPQHF; cdr3_nt: TGTGCCTGGGCCCGGGACAACAATCAGCCCCAGCATTTT
clone_size: NA; v_call: TRBV2; d_call: NA; j_call: TRBJ1-3; cdr3_aa: CASSLGSRSASGNTIYF; cdr3_nt: TGTGCCAGCAGCCTCGGGAGCAGGTCAGCCTCTGGAAACACCATATATTTT
clone_size: NA; v_call: TRBV18; d_call: NA; j_call: TRBJ2-7; cdr3_aa: CASSLQGYEQYF; cdr3_nt: TGTGCCAGCTCGCTACAGGGCTACGAGCAGTACTTC
clone_size: NA; v_call: TRBV6-5; d_call: NA; j_call: TRBJ2-6; cdr3_aa: CASSYARNSGANVLTF; cdr3_nt: TGTGCCAGCAGTTACGCGAGGAACTCTGGGGCCAACGTCCTGACTTTC